Following are 11 T cell receptor beta chains from one sample sequenced in a study of cytomegalovirus exposure and HLA in healthy donors. 13 Jbeta primers and 60 Vbeta primers were used for the PCR. The assay was immunoSEQ multiplex PCR, and TCRdb's table has in-frame clones only and misses some. The top ten clones hold around 4.2% of a sample with 110,000 to 150,000 clones, about 70% of them seen once. The material sequenced was PBMCs. These receptors all stem from a man in his 60s in good health and CMV-seronegative.

The genes are TRBV18 and TRBJ2-7; 7 bases are a match to TRBD2. The V and J ends lost 5 bases and 2 bases, in that order; junction bases with no gene match: 18. Germline values: CDR1 KGHSH, CDR2 LQKENI. This CDR3 region has 18 residues. CDR3 amino acids: CASSSESKTSPKAYEQYF. DNA for the CDR3: TGTGCCAGCTCATCGGAGTCCAAGACTAGCCCCAAAGCCTACGAGCAGTACTTC.

V and J are TRBV29-1 and TRBJ2-1; 14 bases agree with TRBD2. CDR1 is SQVTM, CDR2 ANQGSEA, per germline. The V gene end was trimmed by 5 bases and the J gene end by 7 bases; junction bases not matched to a gene: 10. This CDR3 has 16 residues. Here the CDR3 reads CSVYLLGTSGRNEQFF. CDR3 nucleotide sequence: TGCAGCGTTTACCTTCTAGGGACTAGCGGGAGAAATGAGCAGTTCTTC.

V usage is TRBV2 and J usage is TRBJ2-1; 8 bases match TRBD2. The CDR3 consists of 15 residues. In germline, CDR1 is SNHLY, CDR2 FYNNEI. The ends lost 4 bases at V and 6 bases at J; junction bases unmatched: 8. CDR3 nucleotides: TGTGCCAGCAGTGGCACGGGAGGGCCTAGCAATGAGCAGTTCTTC. Translation gives CASSGTGGPSNEQFF.

The V and J genes are TRBV6-6 and TRBJ1-1, with TRBD1 matching 7 bases. The CDR3 totals 15 residues. J was trimmed by 7 bases and V by 4 bases; bases with no gene match: 12. Germline V CDR1 and CDR2: MNHNY, SVGAGI (reference sequence). CDR3: CASSWVTGLTGEAFF. The CDR3 DNA is TGTGCCAGCAGTTGGGTGACAGGGTTAACGGGTGAAGCTTTCTTT.

V and J are TRBV5-1 and TRBJ2-5; 10 nucleotides agree with TRBD2. This CDR3 contains 17 residues. Germline V lookup: CDR1 SGHRS, CDR2 YFSETQ. V lost 1 base to trimming and J lost 5 bases; unmatched junction nucleotides: 11. CDR3 nucleotide sequence: TGCGCCAGCAGCTTGAGGTCTAGCGGGAGCCCGGGGGAGACCCAGTACTTC. Protein: CASSLRSSGSPGETQYF.

This chain uses TRBV5-1 with TRBJ1-3, with 7 nucleotides matching TRBD1. The CDR3 is 18 amino acids. The germline CDR1 and CDR2 sequences are SGHRS and YFSETQ. The V gene end was trimmed by 6 bases and the J gene end by 0 bases; junction bases not matched to a gene: 15. Written as DNA, the CDR3 is TGCGCCAGCACCCTTCAACCCTGGGGGACAGCCTCTGGAAACACCATATATTTT. It specifies CASTLQPWGTASGNTIYF.

The chain couples TRBV28 to TRBJ1-2; TRBD1 is a possible D gene (5 bases). Germline V CDR1 and CDR2: MDHEN, SYDVKM. V lost 6 bases, J lost 2 bases, and 13 bases lay in between. The CDR3 sequence is 14 residues long. The CDR3 coding sequence is TGTGCCAGCAGCTCCGGGGGTCCGAACTATGGCTACACCTTC. Its protein product is CASSSGGPNYGYTF.

This clone was counted between two and nine times. This chain connects TRBV28 to TRBJ2-7, with 7 bases lining up with TRBD2. J was trimmed by 4 bases and V by 2 bases; bases with no gene match: 5. Germline CDR1 is MDHEN and CDR2 is SYDVKM. There are 14 residues in the CDR3. The CDR3 reads CASSLAGVQYEQYF. As DNA, the CDR3 is TGTGCCAGCAGTTTAGCGGGAGTTCAGTACGAGCAGTACTTC.

The V and J genes are TRBV28 and TRBJ1-3; tentative D call: TRBD1 (5 bases). The germline V gene encodes CDR1 MDHEN and CDR2 SYDVKM. The CDR3 totals 16 residues. V was clipped by 5 bases and J by 4 bases, with 18 bases between them. CDR3 DNA: TGTGCCAGCAGTCCACCCGGGACTTATTCAGGAAACACCATATATTTT. It specifies CASSPPGTYSGNTIYF. The full variable domain, with the rest looked up from reference TRBV28 and TRBJ1-3, is DVKVTQSSRYLVKRTGEKVFLECVQDMDHENMFWYRQDPGLGLRLIYFSYDVKMKEKGDIPEGYSVSREKKERFSLILESASTNQTSMYLCASSPPGTYSGNTIYFGEGSWLTVV.

In its sample, this clone was seen once. The V and J genes are TRBV6-5 and TRBJ2-7, with 9 bases identical to TRBD1. The CDR3 sequence is 14 residues long. J lost 6 bases, V lost 8 bases, and 11 bases had no gene match. CDR1 MNHEY and CDR2 SVGAGI come from the germline V gene. CDR3 DNA sequence: TGTGCCAGCCGCCGGGACAGGGTCATAGGCGAGCAGTACTTC. It specifies CASRRDRVIGEQYF.

V usage is TRBV7-2 and J usage is TRBJ2-2; maybe TRBD2 (6 bases). The V gene lost 5 bases and the J gene lost 7 bases, with 8 bases spanning the gap. Germline V gene sequence: CDR1 SGHTA, CDR2 FQGNSA. This CDR3 has 12 amino acids. CDR3 nucleotides: TGTGCCAGCAGCCGGGGGATCGGGGAGCTGTTTTTT. Translating it yields CASSRGIGELFF.